This paragraph reports one T cell receptor beta chain. Primers: 60 Vbeta forward and 13 Jbeta reverse. The data were produced by immunoSEQ multiplex PCR, yet TCRdb's version contains in-frame clones alone and is incomplete. This repertoire shows roughly 100,000 clones, approximately 70% found once; its top ten account for under 3.5%. These data come from a study of cytomegalovirus exposure and HLA in healthy donors. The CDR3 loop spans 15 amino acids. The germline gives CDR1 LNHDA, CDR2 SQIVND (reference sequence). V shed 5 bases and J shed 8 bases, with 19 bases lying between them. The chain employs TRBV19 and TRBJ2-1, with a tentative D call TRBD2 (5 bases). Sequenced: PBMCs. The TCR originated in a woman in her fifties or sixties in good health and CMV-seronegative. The CDR3 DNA sequence: TGTGCCAGTAGTCTAAGCGGACTCTACCGGGATGAGCAGTTCTTC. This translates into CASSLSGLYRDEQFF.